This T cell receptor (beta chain) derives from a study of glioma-infiltrating T cells. TCR alpha and beta CDR3 regions were amplified from RNA using iRepertoire nested multiplex PCR. Tissue mRNA or PBMC total RNA, 100-400 ng, went into one-step reverse transcription and amplification. TCRdb called the multiplex PCR reads again in MiXCR, with one record for every CDR3 protein. This table holds about 130,000 distinct CDR3 sequences, under 25% found once. As regards this clonotype: This may stem from a read error, because a much larger clone lies one nucleotide away.

The CDR3 is 15 residues long. Trimming removed 7 bases from V and 5 bases from J, with 18 bases in between. Germline-derived CDR1 and CDR2 are SGHVS and FQNEAQ. The TCR was taken from a human donor with low-grade glioma or glioblastoma, undergoing nonglioma brain surgery, or in good health (not recorded which). The material sequenced was glioma tissue, nonneoplastic brain tissue, or PBMCs (not recorded which). This sequence joins TRBV7-8 and TRBJ2-1; a possible D gene is TRBD1 (5 bases). In nucleotides, the CDR3 is TGTGCCAGCACAACCACCGACAGCCTGCACAATGAGCAGTTCTTC. It specifies CASTTTDSLHNEQFF.